This T cell receptor (beta chain) was retrieved from a study of cytomegalovirus exposure and HLA in healthy donors. The PCR employed 60 Vbeta primers together with 13 Jbeta primers. Using immunoSEQ multiplex PCR, the repertoire was profiled, and TCRdb retains in-frame clones only, with some absent. The sample includes around 170,000 clones, roughly four fifths of them seen just once. The V segment lost 4 bases and the J segment 3 bases; nucleotides outside the gene matches: 4. CDR1 and CDR2 (germline): SNHLY, FYNNEI. This CDR3 region has 15 residues. The chain couples TRBV2 to TRBJ2-2; the match to TRBD1 covers 8 bases. This TCR was recovered from a woman in her late teens or twenties in good health and CMV-seronegative. The sequenced sample consisted of PBMCs. The CDR3 DNA reads as TGTGCCAGCAGTGCGACAGGGGCTGACACCGGGGAGCTGTTTTTT. This sequence encodes CASSATGADTGELFF. Supplemented by reference TRBV2 and TRBJ2-2, the full variable domain reads EPEVTQTPSHQVTQMGQEVILRCVPISNHLYFYWYRQILGQKVEFLVSFYNNEISEKSEIFDDQFSVERPDGSNFTLKIRSTKLEDSAMYFCASSATGADTGELFFGEGSRLTVL.